This record concerns one T cell receptor (beta chain) sequence. Its antigen remains unknown. There are 11 residues in the CDR3. Trimming cost V 3 bases and J 4 bases, with 3 bases left between them. Germline CDR1 SEHNR, CDR2 FQNEAQ (reference sequence). This specimen belongs to a study of radiotherapy plus CTLA-4 blockade in lung cancer. Study summary: Objective responses occurred in about a sixth of patients; roughly 30% had disease control. Broader study findings: Radiotherapy with ipilimumab was followed by blood expansion of tumor-derived clones.

Assay used: immunoSEQ multiplex PCR; TCRdb lists only in-frame clones, some missing. This repertoire shows tens of thousands of clones, 70% to 80% found once; its top ten account for over 7.5%. The sample consisted of peripheral blood, taken from a patient treated with radiotherapy plus ipilimumab. The TCR was taken from a human donor with non-small cell lung cancer who had a complete response to radiotherapy plus ipilimumab. This chain uses TRBV7-9 with TRBJ2-5, with unresolved D. CDR3 bases: TGTGCCAGCAGCTTCGTAGAGACCCAGTACTTC. This gives the protein CASSFVETQYF.